Each of the 5 T cell receptor beta chains below was sequenced from the same sample in a study of response to subunit inactivated influenza vaccine. TCRdb itself ran the RT-PCR reads through MiXCR, one entry per CDR3 protein. The repertoire holds just under 550,000 distinct CDR3 sequences, with under 30% as singletons. These data also formed part of another study, on T cells expressing NK-cell markers. In that study: Making the TCR beta cDNA relied on 5'RACE template switching with UMIs.

The sample consisted of CD4+ T cells sorted from PBMCs, taken 11 to 12 days after vaccination. Receptors originate from a man aged 50 to 60 who received an inactivated influenza vaccine.

The rearrangement uses TRBV20-1 and TRBJ2-3; 7 bases map to TRBD1. The V gene's germline CDR1 is DFQATT and CDR2 SNEGSKA (reference sequence). The CDR3 runs 15 residues. J was trimmed by 5 bases and V by 4 bases; bases with no gene match: 12. The CDR3 bases are TGCAGTGCTAAGCTAGGACGGACAGGTAGAGATACGCAGTATTTT. It codes for CSAKLGRTGRDTQYF.

This clonotype was picked up a small number of times. The chain joins TRBV5-1 to TRBJ2-5; tentative D call: TRBD1 (6 bases). This CDR3 contains 14 residues. CDR1 SGHRS and CDR2 YFSETQ come from the germline V gene. Trimming shortened V by 3 bases and J by 2 bases, and 11 bases separated the two germline ends. For the CDR3, the DNA is TGCGCCAGCAGCTGGCGTGGACAGCAAGAGACCCAGTACTTC. Protein sequence: CASSWRGQQETQYF.

This clonotype was detected many times. The V gene is TRBV7-3, the J gene TRBJ1-1, with no clear D. The CDR3 length is 13 residues. V lost 5 bases to trimming and J lost 4 bases, with 11 bases between them. The germline V gene has CDR1 SGHTA and CDR2 FQGTGA. CDR3 loop: CASSLSGSTEAFF. The CDR3 nucleotides are TGTGCCAGCAGCCTATCAGGTAGCACTGAAGCTTTCTTT.

The CDR3, as DNA: TGTGCCAGCAGCCCCTCTTCAGGGCGGGAGCAGTACTTC. Translating it yields CASSPSSGREQYF. The chain has TRBV3-1 and TRBJ2-7; weak D call: TRBD1 (5 bases). The CDR3 contains 13 residues. Trimming cost V 4 bases and J 7 bases, with 14 bases left between them. CDR1 is LGHDT and CDR2 is YNNKEL in the germline V gene (reference sequence).

This chain joins TRBV4-2 and TRBJ1-4; D gene unclear. The CDR3 runs 15 residues. Germline V gene sequence: CDR1 LGHNA, CDR2 YNFKEQ. Trimming stripped 1 base from V and 6 bases from J, with 12 bases between. The CDR3 protein is CASSQGSLGDEKLFF. In nucleotides, the CDR3 is TGTGCCAGCAGCCAAGGGTCCCTTGGGGATGAAAAACTGTTTTTT.